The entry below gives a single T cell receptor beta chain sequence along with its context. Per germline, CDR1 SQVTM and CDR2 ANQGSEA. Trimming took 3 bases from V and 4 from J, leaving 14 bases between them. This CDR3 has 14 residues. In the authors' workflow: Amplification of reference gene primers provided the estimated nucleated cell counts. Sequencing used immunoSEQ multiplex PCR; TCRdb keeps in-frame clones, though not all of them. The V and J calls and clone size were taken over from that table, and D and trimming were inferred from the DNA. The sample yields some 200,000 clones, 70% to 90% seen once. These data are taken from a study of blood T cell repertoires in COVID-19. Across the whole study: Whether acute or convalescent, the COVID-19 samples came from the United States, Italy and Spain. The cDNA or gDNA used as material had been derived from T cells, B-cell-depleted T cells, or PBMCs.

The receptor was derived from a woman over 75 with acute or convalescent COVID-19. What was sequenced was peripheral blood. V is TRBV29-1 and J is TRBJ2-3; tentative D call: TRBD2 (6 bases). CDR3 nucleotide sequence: TGCAGCGTTGACGGCGAGGGAGGCGCAGATACGCAGTATTTT. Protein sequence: CSVDGEGGADTQYF.